The source of this T cell receptor beta chain is a study of molecular identifiers for immune sequencing clone quantification. Study-wide results and limits: Shared barcodes on identical TCR molecules could underestimate the sizes of highly expanded clones. Jurkat TCR RNA from one cell was spiked into fewer than 1.2 million naive cells, and it was reportedly detectable there.

The V end lost 1 base, the J end lost 4 bases, and 10 bases lay between the germline ends. This CDR3 comprises 15 residues. Germline V lookup: CDR1 MNHEY, CDR2 SVGEGT. Bulk TCR libraries were made with methods that had been previously described and with listed TCR primers. TCRdb passed the PCR reads through MiXCR, listing each CDR3 protein once. The data show approximately 630,000 distinct CDR3 sequences, around 25% seen once. Using a CD8+CD4-CCR7+CD45RA+ phenotype, naive CD8 T cells were sorted. Regarding this clonotype: The antigen is unknown.

The specimen sequenced was naive CD8+ T cells from blood, with Jurkat cell RNA spiked in. The sample's subset: FACS-sorted CD8+CD4-CCR7+CD45RA+ naive T cells. The V call is TRBV6-2 or TRBV6-3, the J call TRBJ2-2; D might be TRBD1 or TRBD2, each matching 5 bases. This clonotype was obtained from a human donor in good health. Some libraries in this study had Jurkat cell RNA spiked in. CDR3 DNA sequence: TGTGCCAGCAGTTACTACGGGACCGTCACCGGGGAGCTGTTTTTT. This translates into CASSYYGTVTGELFF.